The rows below give T cell receptor beta chains drawn from one sample of a study of blood T cells in healthy people across ages. MiXCR was run by TCRdb on the 5' RACE reads, yielding one entry per CDR3 protein. The sample holds a few hundred thousand distinct CDR3 sequences, roughly a quarter seen once. The same specimen was also included in a second study, on T cells of mothers and their children.

Sequencing used blood. The receptors were sampled from a boy aged 2 to 10 in good health. Each CDR3 is given with its conserved first and last residue. Fields, in order: clone size, J gene, V gene, D gene, CDR3 protein, CDR3 DNA. The D gene is left open where the match is weak. Some rows have no size entry. The others give once, few or many, or a class for an expanded clone.

clone size: -
J gene: TRBJ2-3
V gene: TRBV4-1
D gene: -
CDR3 protein: CASRVGLGVDTQYF
CDR3 DNA: TGCGCCAGCAGAGTTGGTTTGGGGGTAGATACGCAGTATTTT

clone size: many
J gene: TRBJ1-2
V gene: TRBV3-1
D gene: -
CDR3 protein: CASSQASANYGYTF
CDR3 DNA: TGTGCCAGCAGCCAAGCGTCCGCTAACTATGGCTACACCTTC

clone size: -
J gene: TRBJ2-7
V gene: TRBV20-1
D gene: -
CDR3 protein: CSARDGPRSYEQYF
CDR3 DNA: TGCAGTGCTAGAGATGGTCCCAGATCCTACGAGCAGTACTTC

clone size: few
J gene: TRBJ2-5
V gene: TRBV29-1
D gene: -
CDR3 protein: CSVEGAETQYF
CDR3 DNA: TGCAGCGTGGAAGGGGCGGAGACCCAGTACTTC

clone size: -
J gene: TRBJ2-2
V gene: TRBV30
D gene: -
CDR3 protein: CAWKLSGHNTGELFF
CDR3 DNA: TGTGCCTGGAAGTTATCGGGCCACAACACCGGGGAGCTGTTTTTT

clone size: few
J gene: TRBJ2-3
V gene: TRBV10-3
D gene: TRBD1
CDR3 protein: CAIRPGQGTDTQYF
CDR3 DNA: TGTGCCATTAGACCGGGACAGGGAACAGATACGCAGTATTTT

clone size: -
J gene: TRBJ2-5
V gene: TRBV6-6
D gene: TRBD2
CDR3 protein: CASSYPGLAGETQYF
CDR3 DNA: TGTGCCAGCAGTTACCCCGGACTAGCGGGAGAGACCCAGTACTTC

clone size: once
J gene: TRBJ2-7
V gene: TRBV6-5
D gene: TRBD2
CDR3 protein: CASSYLGRESEQYF
CDR3 DNA: TGTGCCAGCAGTTACTTGGGGCGGGAGAGCGAGCAGTACTTC

clone size: -
J gene: TRBJ1-5
V gene: TRBV12-3/TRBV12-4
D gene: TRBD1
CDR3 protein: CASSLAVDRGGQPQHF
CDR3 DNA: TGTGCCAGCAGTTTAGCCGTAGACAGGGGCGGACAGCCCCAGCATTTT

clone size: few
J gene: TRBJ1-1
V gene: TRBV13
D gene: -
CDR3 protein: CASSLAVDTEAFF
CDR3 DNA: TGTGCCAGCAGCTTAGCGGTCGACACTGAAGCTTTCTTT

clone size: -
J gene: TRBJ1-5
V gene: TRBV6-1
D gene: -
CDR3 protein: CASSEGLQINQPQHF
CDR3 DNA: TGTGCCAGCAGTGAGGGTCTCCAAATCAATCAGCCCCAGCATTTT

clone size: few
J gene: TRBJ2-5
V gene: TRBV11-2
D gene: TRBD2
CDR3 protein: CASSLHPLARQETQYF
CDR3 DNA: TGTGCCAGCAGCTTACATCCACTAGCGAGGCAAGAGACCCAGTACTTC

clone size: few
J gene: TRBJ2-5
V gene: TRBV7-9
D gene: -
CDR3 protein: CASSVRDQLYQETQYF
CDR3 DNA: TGTGCCAGCAGCGTCCGGGACCAACTTTACCAAGAGACCCAGTACTTC

clone size: -
J gene: TRBJ2-3
V gene: TRBV9
D gene: -
CDR3 protein: CASTGAADTQYF
CDR3 DNA: TGTGCCAGCACCGGGGCCGCGGATACGCAGTATTTT

clone size: few
J gene: TRBJ2-2
V gene: TRBV24-1
D gene: TRBD2
CDR3 protein: CATSAGGSRAGELFF
CDR3 DNA: TGTGCCACCAGTGCTGGCGGGAGTCGAGCCGGGGAGCTGTTTTTT

clone size: -
J gene: TRBJ2-1
V gene: TRBV4-1
D gene: TRBD2
CDR3 protein: CASSQQGLAGNNEQFF
CDR3 DNA: TGCGCCAGCAGCCAACAGGGACTAGCGGGGAACAATGAGCAGTTCTTC

clone size: few
J gene: TRBJ2-7
V gene: TRBV6-5
D gene: TRBD2
CDR3 protein: CASSPRAAGGHEQYF
CDR3 DNA: TGTGCCAGCAGCCCCAGGGCGGCGGGAGGCCACGAGCAGTACTTC

clone size: -
J gene: TRBJ1-2
V gene: TRBV15
D gene: TRBD1
CDR3 protein: CATSGGTGGASGYTF
CDR3 DNA: TGTGCCACCAGCGGAGGAACAGGGGGCGCATCTGGCTACACCTTC

clone size: few
J gene: TRBJ1-1
V gene: TRBV6-2/TRBV6-3
D gene: -
CDR3 protein: CASSMWLHTNTEAFF
CDR3 DNA: TGTGCCAGCAGTATGTGGCTTCACACGAACACTGAAGCTTTCTTT

clone size: -
J gene: TRBJ2-3
V gene: TRBV2
D gene: TRBD2
CDR3 protein: CASSELASGGSSQYF
CDR3 DNA: TGTGCCAGCAGTGAACTTGCTAGCGGGGGGTCCTCGCAGTATTTT

clone size: -
J gene: TRBJ2-7
V gene: TRBV5-8
D gene: TRBD1
CDR3 protein: CASSSGTGPLEQYF
CDR3 DNA: TGTGCCAGCAGCTCCGGGACAGGGCCTCTCGAGCAGTACTTC

clone size: few
J gene: TRBJ2-1
V gene: TRBV12-3/TRBV12-4
D gene: -
CDR3 protein: CASTRTAPSEQFF
CDR3 DNA: TGTGCCAGCACCCGGACAGCCCCAAGTGAGCAGTTCTTC

clone size: few
J gene: TRBJ1-1
V gene: TRBV5-1
D gene: TRBD1
CDR3 protein: CASSLDARGDTEAFF
CDR3 DNA: TGCGCCAGCAGCTTGGATGCCAGGGGGGACACTGAAGCTTTCTTT

clone size: -
J gene: TRBJ2-1
V gene: TRBV24-1
D gene: -
CDR3 protein: CATSATPGASSYNEQFF
CDR3 DNA: TGTGCCACCAGTGCAACACCCGGAGCGAGCTCCTACAATGAGCAGTTCTTC

clone size: -
J gene: TRBJ2-4
V gene: TRBV18
D gene: TRBD2
CDR3 protein: CASSPPNLAGALAKNIQYF
CDR3 DNA: TGTGCCAGCTCACCACCGAACCTAGCGGGAGCTCTAGCCAAAAACATTCAGTACTTC

clone size: -
J gene: TRBJ2-4
V gene: TRBV3-1
D gene: TRBD1
CDR3 protein: CASSRSGGVKNIQYF
CDR3 DNA: TGTGCCAGCAGCCGATCAGGGGGCGTCAAAAACATTCAGTACTTC

clone size: few
J gene: TRBJ2-3
V gene: TRBV2
D gene: -
CDR3 protein: CASKERSSTDTQYF
CDR3 DNA: TGTGCCAGCAAAGAGCGGTCTAGCACAGATACGCAGTATTTT

clone size: few
J gene: TRBJ1-4
V gene: TRBV29-1
D gene: TRBD1
CDR3 protein: CSVEDHRGIGEKLFF
CDR3 DNA: TGCAGCGTTGAAGACCACAGGGGAATCGGTGAAAAACTGTTTTTT

clone size: few
J gene: TRBJ1-4
V gene: TRBV12-3/TRBV12-4
D gene: -
CDR3 protein: CASSPDPEKLFF
CDR3 DNA: TGTGCCAGCAGCCCCGACCCCGAAAAACTGTTTTTT

clone size: many
J gene: TRBJ2-1
V gene: TRBV27
D gene: -
CDR3 protein: CASSLGGDEQFF
CDR3 DNA: TGTGCCAGCAGCTTGGGAGGCGATGAGCAGTTCTTC

clone size: many
J gene: TRBJ1-6
V gene: TRBV13
D gene: TRBD1
CDR3 protein: CASRSGQGSSPLHF
CDR3 DNA: TGTGCCAGCAGGTCGGGACAGGGATCTTCACCCCTCCACTTT

clone size: few
J gene: TRBJ1-2
V gene: TRBV25-1
D gene: -
CDR3 protein: CASSGSFGLGGYTF
CDR3 DNA: TGTGCCAGCAGTGGATCGTTCGGTCTGGGGGGCTACACCTTC

clone size: -
J gene: TRBJ2-7
V gene: TRBV6-2/TRBV6-3
D gene: -
CDR3 protein: CASRYSPDYEQYF
CDR3 DNA: TGTGCCAGCAGGTACAGCCCCGACTACGAGCAGTACTTC

clone size: -
J gene: TRBJ1-4
V gene: TRBV19
D gene: TRBD1
CDR3 protein: CASSAGQENEKLFF
CDR3 DNA: TGTGCCAGTAGTGCGGGACAGGAAAATGAAAAACTGTTTTTT

clone size: -
J gene: TRBJ2-7
V gene: TRBV6-5
D gene: -
CDR3 protein: CASSPGRRGEQYF
CDR3 DNA: TGTGCCAGCAGCCCCGGGAGAAGGGGCGAGCAGTACTTC

clone size: -
J gene: TRBJ2-7
V gene: TRBV4-1
D gene: -
CDR3 protein: CASSQETRSEQYF
CDR3 DNA: TGCGCCAGCAGCCAAGAAACCAGGAGCGAGCAGTACTTC

clone size: once
J gene: TRBJ2-5
V gene: TRBV19
D gene: -
CDR3 protein: CASSIDGDSQETQYF
CDR3 DNA: TGTGCCAGTAGTATAGATGGAGACAGCCAAGAGACCCAGTACTTC

clone size: few
J gene: TRBJ2-7
V gene: TRBV20-1
D gene: -
CDR3 protein: CSARRDTAYEQYF
CDR3 DNA: TGCAGTGCTAGAAGGGACACCGCCTACGAGCAGTACTTC

clone size: -
J gene: TRBJ1-4
V gene: TRBV15
D gene: -
CDR3 protein: CATSTRRVGNEKLFF
CDR3 DNA: TGTGCCACCAGCACGCGACGGGTGGGGAATGAAAAACTGTTTTTT

clone size: few
J gene: TRBJ2-3
V gene: TRBV5-1
D gene: -
CDR3 protein: CASSPGGSTDTQYF
CDR3 DNA: TGTGCCAGCAGCCCGGGTGGGAGCACAGATACGCAGTATTTT

clone size: few
J gene: TRBJ1-4
V gene: TRBV12-3/TRBV12-4
D gene: TRBD1
CDR3 protein: CASILDRENEKLFF
CDR3 DNA: TGTGCCAGCATCCTGGACAGGGAGAATGAAAAACTGTTTTTT

clone size: -
J gene: TRBJ2-5
V gene: TRBV20-1
D gene: TRBD2
CDR3 protein: CSARELAGDGETQYF
CDR3 DNA: TGCAGTGCTAGAGAGCTAGCGGGGGACGGGGAGACCCAGTACTTC

clone size: -
J gene: TRBJ1-4
V gene: TRBV2
D gene: -
CDR3 protein: CASSVREQTNEKLFF
CDR3 DNA: TGTGCCAGCAGTGTAAGGGAACAGACTAATGAAAAACTGTTTTTT

clone size: -
J gene: TRBJ2-2
V gene: TRBV10-3
D gene: TRBD2
CDR3 protein: CAISAASGRTNTGELFF
CDR3 DNA: TGTGCCATCAGTGCAGCTAGCGGGAGGACCAACACCGGGGAGCTGTTTTTT

clone size: -
J gene: TRBJ2-5
V gene: TRBV6-5
D gene: TRBD2
CDR3 protein: CASSYGLAGGLETQYF
CDR3 DNA: TGTGCCAGCAGTTATGGACTAGCGGGGGGGCTAGAGACCCAGTACTTC

clone size: -
J gene: TRBJ2-1
V gene: TRBV20-1
D gene: TRBD2
CDR3 protein: CSARASAGGRNEQFF
CDR3 DNA: TGCAGTGCTAGAGCATCAGCGGGAGGGCGCAATGAGCAGTTCTTC

clone size: -
J gene: TRBJ2-7
V gene: TRBV11-2
D gene: -
CDR3 protein: CASSLQGGLLGYEQYF
CDR3 DNA: TGTGCCAGCAGCTTACAAGGGGGGCTTTTGGGCTACGAGCAGTACTTC

clone size: -
J gene: TRBJ2-2
V gene: TRBV20-1
D gene: -
CDR3 protein: CSARDQGGNTGELFF
CDR3 DNA: TGCAGTGCTAGAGATCAGGGCGGGAACACCGGGGAGCTGTTTTTT

clone size: -
J gene: TRBJ1-6
V gene: TRBV3-1
D gene: -
CDR3 protein: CASSQGTENSPLHF
CDR3 DNA: TGTGCCAGCAGCCAAGGGACAGAGAATTCACCCCTCCACTTT

clone size: few
J gene: TRBJ2-5
V gene: TRBV7-9
D gene: TRBD2
CDR3 protein: CASSLGTSGRNFETQYF
CDR3 DNA: TGTGCCAGCAGCCTAGGGACTAGCGGTAGAAATTTCGAGACCCAGTACTTC

clone size: few
J gene: TRBJ2-7
V gene: TRBV29-1
D gene: -
CDR3 protein: CSVATGYEQYF
CDR3 DNA: TGCAGCGTTGCGACAGGCTACGAGCAGTACTTC

clone size: -
J gene: TRBJ2-3
V gene: TRBV10-3
D gene: TRBD2
CDR3 protein: CAISERAGGLAGYF
CDR3 DNA: TGTGCCATCAGTGAGAGGGCGGGAGGCCTAGCGGGGTATTTT

clone size: -
J gene: TRBJ2-1
V gene: TRBV5-6
D gene: TRBD1
CDR3 protein: CASSFGTGAFNEQFF
CDR3 DNA: TGTGCCAGCAGCTTTGGGACAGGGGCCTTTAATGAGCAGTTCTTC

clone size: -
J gene: TRBJ1-2
V gene: TRBV5-1
D gene: -
CDR3 protein: CASSFTRPRGGYTF
CDR3 DNA: TGCGCCAGCAGCTTCACAAGGCCCCGTGGAGGCTACACCTTC

clone size: -
J gene: TRBJ1-2
V gene: TRBV5-1
D gene: -
CDR3 protein: CASSLAGARGYTF
CDR3 DNA: TGCGCCAGCAGCTTGGCCGGGGCGCGGGGCTACACCTTC